This T cell receptor (beta chain) was retrieved from a study of early T cells in non-severe SARS-CoV-2 infection. Overall study context: Sequencing targeted bulk RNA from unsorted whole blood, leaving chains unpaired. Study-wide results and caveats: The VDJdb matching leaned toward anti-spike CD8 responses and overlooked private and CD4 specificities.

Attachment of unique molecular identifiers was made to individual cDNA molecules. Each CDR3 protein gets one entry after TCRdb re-called the 5' RACE reads with MiXCR. The table includes approximately 90,000 distinct CDR3 sequences, about 11% detected once. This clonotype was seen a handful of times. Its antigen is still unknown. CDR1 and CDR2 from the germline V gene are ENHRY and SYGVKD. J lost 5 bases, V lost 0 bases, and 6 bases had no gene match. The CDR3 consists of 16 residues. The clonotype was recovered from an adult who was a healthcare worker with PCR-confirmed SARS-CoV-2 infection or an uninfected control (not recorded which). The sequencing here drew on whole blood, taken at baseline. This sequence joins TRBV10-3 and TRBJ2-1; 8 bases map to TRBD2. The CDR3 DNA reads as TGTGCCATCAGTGAGTCTGTTAGCGGGACCAACAATGAGCAGTTCTTC. Encoded protein: CAISESVSGTNNEQFF.